This TCR beta chain originates from a study of blood T cell repertoires in COVID-19. The assay was immunoSEQ multiplex PCR, and TCRdb's table has in-frame clones only and misses some. In the table there are about 140,000 clones, approximately 88% of which are singletons. Germline V gene sequence: CDR1 ENHRY, CDR2 SYGVKD. The CDR3 is 15 residues long. Trimming removed 4 bases from V and 3 bases from J; junction bases left unmatched: 2. This clone was observed once. The sample consisted of PBMCs or T cells enriched from blood (not recorded which). This clonotype was obtained from an older man who had been exposed to COVID-19. The J gene is TRBJ2-2, the V gene TRBV10-3, with 10 bases identical to TRBD1. CDR3 residues: CAISATGGDTGELFF. As DNA, the CDR3 is TGTGCCATCAGTGCGACAGGGGGCGACACCGGGGAGCTGTTTTTT.